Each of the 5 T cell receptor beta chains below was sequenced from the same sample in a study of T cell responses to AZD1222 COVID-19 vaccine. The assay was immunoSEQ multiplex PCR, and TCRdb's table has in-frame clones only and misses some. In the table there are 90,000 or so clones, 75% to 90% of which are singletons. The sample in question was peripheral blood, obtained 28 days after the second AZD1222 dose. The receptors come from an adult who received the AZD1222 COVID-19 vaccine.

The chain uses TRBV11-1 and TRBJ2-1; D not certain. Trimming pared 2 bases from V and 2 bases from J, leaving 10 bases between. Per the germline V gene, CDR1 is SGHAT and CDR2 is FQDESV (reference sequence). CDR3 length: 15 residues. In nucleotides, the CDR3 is TGTGCCAGCAGCTTATGGGCTGGAGCCTACAATGAGCAGTTCTTC. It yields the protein CASSLWAGAYNEQFF. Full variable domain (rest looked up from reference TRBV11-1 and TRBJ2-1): EAEVAQSPRYKITEKSQAVAFWCDPISGHATLYWYRQILGQGPELLVQFQDESVVDDSQLPKDRFSAERLKGVDSTLKIQPAELGDSAMYLCASSLWAGAYNEQFFGPGTRLTVL.

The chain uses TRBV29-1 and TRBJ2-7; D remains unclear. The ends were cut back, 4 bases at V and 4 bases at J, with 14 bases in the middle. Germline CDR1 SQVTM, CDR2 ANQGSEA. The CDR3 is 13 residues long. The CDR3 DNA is TGCAGCGTTGTTGAAGGTAGCAGGTACGAGCAGTACTTC. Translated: CSVVEGSRYEQYF.

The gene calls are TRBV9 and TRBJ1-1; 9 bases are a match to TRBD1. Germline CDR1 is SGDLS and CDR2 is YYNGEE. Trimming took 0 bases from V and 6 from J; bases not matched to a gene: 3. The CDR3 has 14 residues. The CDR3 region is CASSVVQGASEAFF. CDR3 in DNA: TGTGCCAGCAGCGTAGTACAGGGGGCGTCTGAAGCTTTCTTT.

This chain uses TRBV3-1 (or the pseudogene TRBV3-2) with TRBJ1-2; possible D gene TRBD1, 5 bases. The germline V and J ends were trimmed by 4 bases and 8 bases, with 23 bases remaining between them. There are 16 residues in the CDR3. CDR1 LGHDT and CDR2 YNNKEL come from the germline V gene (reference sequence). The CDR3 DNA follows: TGTGCCAGCAGCCGGCGTGGGGACTCATCCCGTTGGGGCTACACCTTC. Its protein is CASSRRGDSSRWGYTF.

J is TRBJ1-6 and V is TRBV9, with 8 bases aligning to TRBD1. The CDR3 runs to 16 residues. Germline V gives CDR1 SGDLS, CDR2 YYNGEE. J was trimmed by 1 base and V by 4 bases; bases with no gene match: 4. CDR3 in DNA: TGTGCCAGCAGCCCACAGGGGGGGTCCTATAATTCACCCCTCCACTTT. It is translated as CASSPQGGSYNSPLHF. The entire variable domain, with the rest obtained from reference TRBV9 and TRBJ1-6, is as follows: DSGVTQTPKHLITATGQRVTLRCSPRSGDLSVYWYQQSLDQGLQFLIQYYNGEERAKGNILERFSAQQFPDLHSELNLSSLELGDSALYFCASSPQGGSYNSPLHFGNGTRLTVT.